A single sample is the source of the 19 T cell receptor beta chains below, sequenced in a study of blood T cell repertoires in COVID-19. Produced via immunoSEQ multiplex PCR; TCRdb's table is partial and in-frame only. The repertoire consists of tens of thousands of clones, with around 90% occurring once and the leading ten covering around 6.1%. Sequencing was performed on peripheral blood. The receptors here all came from a human donor in a cohort sampled during active COVID-19.

The CDR3: CASSLGGEGPYEQYF. The CDR3 DNA is TGCGCCAGCAGCTTGGGGGGGGAGGGCCCCTACGAGCAGTACTTC. The chain links TRBV5-1 to TRBJ2-7; 7 bases are shared with TRBD2. The V and J ends lost 0 bases and 2 bases, in that order; junction bases with no gene match: 5. The length of the CDR3 is 15 residues. CDR1 SGHRS and CDR2 YFSETQ come from the germline V gene.

This clone is classed as medium-sized. This chain's CDR3 is CASSRQGRNSPLHF. As DNA, the CDR3 is TGTGCCAGCAGCAGACAGGGGAGGAATTCACCCCTCCACTTT. The rearrangement uses TRBV11-3 and TRBJ1-6, with TRBD1 identical over 8 bases. This CDR3 has 14 residues. Germline V CDR1 and CDR2: SGHNT, YENEEA. V gave up 5 bases and J gave up 7 bases; unmatched junction bases: 4.

The J gene is TRBJ2-1, the V gene TRBV30; 12 bases are shared with TRBD2. The CDR3 is 17 residues long. Germline CDR1 GTSNPN, CDR2 SVGIG (reference sequence). V dropped 0 bases and J dropped 7; count of bases not matched to a gene: 10. The CDR3 loop is CAWSVLRLAGGQNEQFF. In nucleotides, the CDR3 is TGTGCCTGGAGTGTACTAAGGCTAGCGGGAGGGCAAAATGAGCAGTTCTTC.

The chain is built from TRBV3-1 (or the pseudogene TRBV3-2) and TRBJ2-2; 8 bases align to TRBD2. The CDR3 has 15 amino acids. The V gene end was trimmed by 0 bases and the J gene end by 5 bases; junction bases not matched to a gene: 2. Germline CDR1 is LGHDT and CDR2 is YNNKEL (reference sequence). CDR3 in amino acids: CASSQDPSGTGELFF. DNA of the CDR3: TGTGCCAGCAGCCAAGATCCTAGCGGGACCGGGGAGCTGTTTTTT.

The DNA for the CDR3 is TGTGCCTGGAGTGGACAGGGGGCGGGGGAAAAACTGTTTTTT. Translation gives CAWSGQGAGEKLFF. This chain uses TRBV30 with TRBJ1-4, with 10 bases lining up with TRBD1. Germline V gives CDR1 GTSNPN, CDR2 SVGIG (reference sequence). This CDR3 is 14 amino acids long. The V segment lost 1 base and the J segment 8 bases; nucleotides outside the gene matches: 4. The whole variable domain, filled in from reference TRBV30 and TRBJ1-4, reads SQTIHQWPATLVQPVGSPLSLECTVEGTSNPNLYWYRQAAGRGLQLLFYSVGIGQISSEVPQNLSASRPQDRQFILSSKKLLLSDSGFYLCAWSGQGAGEKLFFGSGTQLSVL.

The rearrangement joins TRBV19 to TRBJ2-2; 9 positions match TRBD1. This CDR3 is built from 13 residues. The germline V gene encodes CDR1 LNHDA and CDR2 SQIVND (reference sequence). V was pared by 6 bases and J by 4 bases, with 0 bases of the junction left unmatched. CDR3 sequence: CASRTGGTGELFF. The CDR3, as DNA: TGTGCCAGTAGGACAGGGGGCACCGGGGAGCTGTTTTTT.

This clone was observed a single time. In nucleotides, the CDR3 is TGCAGCTTCTCACAGGGGTACCTGAACACTGAAGCTTTCTTT. Protein: CSFSQGYLNTEAFF. V and J are TRBV29-1 and TRBJ1-1; 7 nucleotides line up with TRBD1. This CDR3 has 14 residues. With 8 bases clipped from V and 0 bases from J, the junction kept 9 bases outside the gene matches. Looked up from germline, CDR1 is SQVTM and CDR2 is ANQGSEA.

J is TRBJ2-5 and V is TRBV27; possible D gene TRBD1, 6 bases. The CDR3 sequence is 11 residues long. Trimming cost V 8 bases and J 12 bases, with 16 bases left between them. Germline CDR1 is MNHEY and CDR2 is SMNVEV (reference sequence). The CDR3 reads CASLSQGQEYF. The CDR3 DNA reads TGTGCCAGCCTTTCACAGGGTCAGGAGTACTTC.

The chain combines TRBV4-2 with TRBJ1-5, with 9 bases fitting TRBD1. V trimming: 5 bases; J trimming: 7 bases; junction bases outside the gene matches: 9. Germline CDR1 LGHNA, CDR2 YNFKEQ. The CDR3 has 15 residues. CDR3 in DNA: TGTGCCAGCAGCGAGGGACAGGGTAAACCCCAGCCCCAGCATTTT. Amino acid sequence: CASSEGQGKPQPQHF.

The CDR3 DNA reads TGTGCCAGCAGCTTAGCTGGGACTAGCGGGAGTCTCTACGAGCAGTACTTC. This gives the protein CASSLAGTSGSLYEQYF. The rearrangement links TRBV11-2 to TRBJ2-7; 14 bases fit TRBD2. CDR3 length: 17 amino acids. V trimming: 1 base; J trimming: 3 bases; junction bases outside the gene matches: 5. CDR1 is SGHAT, CDR2 FQNNGV, per germline.

The chain uses TRBV9 and TRBJ2-2, with D possibly being TRBD2 (5 bases). The CDR3 has 14 residues. V lost 4 bases and J lost 7, with 14 bases in between. Germline CDR1 reads SGDLS; CDR2 reads YYNGEE. CDR3 loop: CASSSPYGNGELFF. The CDR3 DNA reads as TGTGCCAGCAGCAGCCCCTACGGGAACGGGGAGCTGTTTTTT.

The V gene is TRBV5-6, the J gene TRBJ2-5; D possibly corresponds to TRBD2 (5 bases). CDR1 and CDR2 (germline): SGHDT, YYEEEE. V was trimmed by 4 bases and J by 11 bases, leaving 12 bases between them. The CDR3 covers 11 residues. DNA of the CDR3: TGTGCCAGCAGCGTGCGTAGGGAGCAGTACTTC. Its translation is CASSVRREQYF.

The chain couples TRBV19 to TRBJ2-3; 10 bases fit TRBD2. The CDR3 contains 15 residues. The V gene's germline CDR1 is LNHDA and CDR2 SQIVND (reference sequence). Trimming removed 6 bases from V and 3 bases from J; junction bases left unmatched: 6. The chain's CDR3 is CASRLAGVLTDTQYF. The CDR3 DNA is TGTGCCAGTAGGCTAGCGGGGGTGTTAACAGATACGCAGTATTTT. Supplemented by reference TRBV19 and TRBJ2-3, the full variable domain reads DGGITQSPKYLFRKEGQNVTLSCEQNLNHDAMYWYRQDPGQGLRLIYYSQIVNDFQKGDIAEGYSVSREKKESFPLTVTSAQKNPTAFYLCASRLAGVLTDTQYFGPGTRLTVL.

The J gene is TRBJ2-2, the V gene TRBV29-1; 7 bases match TRBD1. CDR1 SQVTM and CDR2 ANQGSEA come from the germline V gene. J was trimmed by 0 bases and V by 6 bases; bases with no gene match: 7. CDR3 length: 15 residues. The CDR3, as DNA: TGCAGCGTCTCTCTAGGGACAGCGAACACCGGGGAGCTGTTTTTT. The encoded protein is CSVSLGTANTGELFF.

The chain employs TRBV19 and TRBJ2-1, with 13 positions matching TRBD2. V was clipped by 5 bases and J by 8 bases; unmatched bases: 6. Germline CDR1 reads LNHDA; CDR2 reads SQIVND (reference sequence). The CDR3 has 15 residues. The CDR3 reads CASSVTSGGVYEQFF. CDR3 bases: TGTGCCAGTAGTGTCACTAGCGGGGGGGTTTATGAGCAGTTCTTC.

CDR3 sequence: CASSSGQNTGELFF. CDR3 DNA: TGCGCCAGCAGCTCGGGACAGAACACCGGGGAGCTGTTTTTT. The chain uses TRBV5-1 and TRBJ2-2; TRBD1 might be the D (6 bases). This CDR3 has 14 amino acids. The V gene lost 3 bases and the J gene lost 1 base, with 7 bases spanning the gap. The germline V gene has CDR1 SGHRS and CDR2 YFSETQ. The whole variable domain, remainder taken from reference TRBV5-1 and TRBJ2-2, is KAGVTQTPRYLIKTRGQQVTLSCSPISGHRSVSWYQQTPGQGLQFLFEYFSETQRNKGNFPGRFSGRQFSNSRSEMNVSTLELGDSALYLCASSSGQNTGELFFGEGSRLTVL.

V usage is TRBV28 and J usage is TRBJ1-5; D is unclear. V was trimmed by 2 bases and J by 3 bases, leaving 11 bases between them. This CDR3 is built from 15 residues. CDR1 and CDR2 from the germline V gene are MDHEN and SYDVKM. CDR3 protein: CASSLVGPDNQPQHF. DNA for the CDR3: TGTGCCAGCAGTTTAGTTGGGCCAGACAATCAGCCCCAGCATTTT.

This clone was detected a few times. The chain uses TRBV20-1 and TRBJ1-5; the D gene is possibly TRBD1 (5 bases). Germline V gives CDR1 DFQATT, CDR2 SNEGSKA (reference sequence). The length of the CDR3 is 13 residues. Trimming took 3 bases from V and 3 from J, leaving 9 bases between them. In DNA, the CDR3 is TGCAGTGCTAGTTTAGGGGTCAATCAGCCCCAGCATTTT. It encodes CSASLGVNQPQHF.

The rearrangement uses TRBV9 and TRBJ1-2, with D hard to call. This CDR3 spans 16 amino acids. Trimming shortened V by 0 bases and J by 0 bases, and 12 bases separated the two germline ends. Germline-derived CDR1 and CDR2 are SGDLS and YYNGEE. The chain's CDR3 is CASSVGGAVANYGYTF. CDR3 sequence (DNA): TGTGCCAGCAGCGTAGGTGGAGCCGTTGCTAACTATGGCTACACCTTC. The full variable domain, its missing parts supplied by reference TRBV9 and TRBJ1-2, is DSGVTQTPKHLITATGQRVTLRCSPRSGDLSVYWYQQSLDQGLQFLIQYYNGEERAKGNILERFSAQQFPDLHSELNLSSLELGDSALYFCASSVGGAVANYGYTFGSGTRLTVV.